This T cell receptor beta chain was sequenced during a study of STAT5B mutations in CD4+ large granular lymphocyte leukemia. Study at large: Among healthy donors, a particular HLA allele went with more CDR3 'QG' motifs. Points from the study as a whole: Without putative leukemic clones, patient CD4-sorted repertoires remained more clonal than healthy CD4+ repertoires. Top patient clones used TRBV06 genes more often: 8/27 versus 2/35 in controls.

A remark on this clone: The antigen remains undetermined.

In the authors' workflow: Lowest detectable productive clonotype frequency was 2.59 x 10-5. The method was immunoSEQ multiplex PCR; TCRdb's version includes in-frame clones alone and lacks a portion of them. V, J and clone size are those of that table, while D and trimming were read from the DNA. The table has about 30,000 clones, 78% seen once. Germline V gives CDR1 KGHSH, CDR2 LQKENI. The CDR3 spans 17 residues. The V and J ends lost 4 bases and 9 bases, in that order; junction bases with no gene match: 12. The chain combines TRBV18 with TRBJ1-6; 10 bases match TRBD1. Sequencing used CD4+ T cells from blood buffy coats. This TCR was sampled from a human donor in good health. This chain's CDR3 is CASSLSTGGTTGSPLHF. The CDR3 bases are TGTGCCAGCTCACTTTCGACAGGGGGCACGACCGGTTCACCCCTCCACTTT.